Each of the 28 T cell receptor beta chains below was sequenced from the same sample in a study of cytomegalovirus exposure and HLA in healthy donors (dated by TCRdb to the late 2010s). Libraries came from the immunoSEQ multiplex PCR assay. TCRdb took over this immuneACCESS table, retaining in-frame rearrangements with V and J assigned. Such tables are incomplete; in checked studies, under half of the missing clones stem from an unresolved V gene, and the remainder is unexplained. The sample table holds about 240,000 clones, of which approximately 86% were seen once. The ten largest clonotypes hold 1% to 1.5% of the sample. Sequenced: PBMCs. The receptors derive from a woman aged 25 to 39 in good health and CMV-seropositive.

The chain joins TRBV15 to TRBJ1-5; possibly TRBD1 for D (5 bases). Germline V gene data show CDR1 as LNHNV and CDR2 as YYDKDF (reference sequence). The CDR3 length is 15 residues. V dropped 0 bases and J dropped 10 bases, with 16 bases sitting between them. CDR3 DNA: TGTGCCACCAGCAGAGATCTTTCGCGGGGACTACCCCAGCATTTT. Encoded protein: CATSRDLSRGLPQHF.

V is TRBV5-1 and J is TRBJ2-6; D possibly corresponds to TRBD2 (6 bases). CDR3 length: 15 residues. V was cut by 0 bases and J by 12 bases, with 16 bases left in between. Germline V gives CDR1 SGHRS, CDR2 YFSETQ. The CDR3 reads CASSLGGAGSGVLTF. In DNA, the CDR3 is TGCGCCAGCAGCTTGGGGGGCGCGGGTAGCGGCGTCCTGACTTTC.

In nucleotides, the CDR3 is TGTGCCAGTAGTATGGGCAGCCAGTCCTACGAGCAGTACTTC. It is translated as CASSMGSQSYEQYF. This chain uses TRBV19 with TRBJ2-7; no definite D call. This CDR3 spans 14 amino acids. The V end lost 3 bases, the J end lost 1 base, and 10 bases lay between the germline ends. Germline assignment: CDR1 LNHDA and CDR2 SQIVND (reference sequence).

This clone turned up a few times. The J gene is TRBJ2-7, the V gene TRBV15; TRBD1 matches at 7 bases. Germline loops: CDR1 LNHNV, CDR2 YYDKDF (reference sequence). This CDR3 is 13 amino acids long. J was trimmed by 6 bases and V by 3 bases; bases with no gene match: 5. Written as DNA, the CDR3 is TGTGCCACCAGCAGGGACAGGTCGGCCGAGCAGTACTTC. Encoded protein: CATSRDRSAEQYF.

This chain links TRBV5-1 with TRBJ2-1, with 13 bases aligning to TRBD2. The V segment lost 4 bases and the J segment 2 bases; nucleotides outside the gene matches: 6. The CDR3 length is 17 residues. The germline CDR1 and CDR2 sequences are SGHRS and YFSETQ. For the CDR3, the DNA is TGCGCCAGCAGCATCGGACTAGCGGGAGCCCCCTACAATGAGCAGTTCTTC. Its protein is CASSIGLAGAPYNEQFF.

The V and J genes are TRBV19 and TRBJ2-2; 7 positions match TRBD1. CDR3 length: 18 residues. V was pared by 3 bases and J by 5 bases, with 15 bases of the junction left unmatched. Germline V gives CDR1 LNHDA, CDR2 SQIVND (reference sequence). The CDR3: CASSIRQGNFELTGELFF. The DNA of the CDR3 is TGTGCCAGTAGTATCAGACAGGGAAATTTTGAATTAACCGGGGAGCTGTTTTTT. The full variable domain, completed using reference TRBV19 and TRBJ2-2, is DGGITQSPKYLFRKEGQNVTLSCEQNLNHDAMYWYRQDPGQGLRLIYYSQIVNDFQKGDIAEGYSVSREKKESFPLTVTSAQKNPTAFYLCASSIRQGNFELTGELFFGEGSRLTVL.

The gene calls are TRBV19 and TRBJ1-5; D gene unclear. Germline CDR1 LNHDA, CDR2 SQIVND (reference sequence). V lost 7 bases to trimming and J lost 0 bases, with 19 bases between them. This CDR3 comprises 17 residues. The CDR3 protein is CASTLRGRSYSNQPQHF. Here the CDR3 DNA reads TGTGCCAGTACCCTTCGAGGGAGATCATATAGCAATCAGCCCCAGCATTTT.

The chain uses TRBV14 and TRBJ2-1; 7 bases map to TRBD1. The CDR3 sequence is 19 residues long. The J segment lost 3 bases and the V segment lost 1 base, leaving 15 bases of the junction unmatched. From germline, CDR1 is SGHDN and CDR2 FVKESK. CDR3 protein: CASSQADRRDRLYYNEQFF. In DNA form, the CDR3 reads TGTGCCAGCAGCCAAGCCGACCGACGGGACAGATTATACTACAATGAGCAGTTCTTC.

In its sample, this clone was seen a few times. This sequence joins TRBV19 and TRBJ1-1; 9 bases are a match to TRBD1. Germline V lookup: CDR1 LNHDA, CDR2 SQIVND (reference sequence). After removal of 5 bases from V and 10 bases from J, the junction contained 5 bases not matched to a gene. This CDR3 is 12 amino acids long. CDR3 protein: CASSETDRGAFF. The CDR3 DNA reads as TGTGCCAGTAGTGAGACGGACAGGGGAGCTTTCTTT.

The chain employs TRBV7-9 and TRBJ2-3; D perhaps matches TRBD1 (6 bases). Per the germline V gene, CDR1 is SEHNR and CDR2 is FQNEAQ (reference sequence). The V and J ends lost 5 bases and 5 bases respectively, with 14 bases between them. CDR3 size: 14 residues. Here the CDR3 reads CASSPSQGIDTQYF. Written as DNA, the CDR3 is TGTGCCAGCAGCCCCAGCCAGGGGATAGATACGCAGTATTTT.

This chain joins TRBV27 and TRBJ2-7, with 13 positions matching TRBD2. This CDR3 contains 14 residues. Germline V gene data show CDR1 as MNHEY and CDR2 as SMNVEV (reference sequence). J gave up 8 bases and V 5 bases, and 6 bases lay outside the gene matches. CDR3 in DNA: TGTGCCAGCAGTCGGACTAGCGGGAGTCCCAAGCAGTACTTC. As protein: CASSRTSGSPKQYF.

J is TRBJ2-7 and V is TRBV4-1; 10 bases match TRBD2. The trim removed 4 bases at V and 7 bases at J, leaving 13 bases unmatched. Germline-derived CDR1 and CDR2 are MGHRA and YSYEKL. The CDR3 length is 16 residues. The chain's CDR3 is CASSRTAVAGGGEQYF. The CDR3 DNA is TGCGCCAGCAGCCGGACCGCAGTAGCGGGAGGAGGAGAGCAGTACTTC.

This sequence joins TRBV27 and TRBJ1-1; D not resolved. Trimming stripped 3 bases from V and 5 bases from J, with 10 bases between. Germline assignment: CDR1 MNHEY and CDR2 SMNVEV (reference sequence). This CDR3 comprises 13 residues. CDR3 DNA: TGTGCCAGCAGTTTCAAGGGAGGGACTGAAGCTTTCTTT. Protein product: CASSFKGGTEAFF.

The CDR3 protein is CASSSDRASLYEQYF. CDR3 sequence (DNA): TGCGCCAGCAGCTCCGACAGGGCATCACTATACGAGCAGTACTTC. The chain couples TRBV5-1 to TRBJ2-7; TRBD1 matches at 7 bases. Looked up from germline, CDR1 is SGHRS and CDR2 is YFSETQ. V shed 3 bases and J 4 bases; nucleotides not matched to a gene: 10. This CDR3 region has 15 residues.

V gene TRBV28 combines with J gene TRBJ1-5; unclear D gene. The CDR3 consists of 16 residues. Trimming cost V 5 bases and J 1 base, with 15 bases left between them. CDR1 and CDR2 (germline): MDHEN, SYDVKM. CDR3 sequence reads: CASSVFGVASNQPQHF. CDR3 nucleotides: TGTGCCAGCAGTGTCTTTGGAGTGGCGAGCAATCAGCCCCAGCATTTT. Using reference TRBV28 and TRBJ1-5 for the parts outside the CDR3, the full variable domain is DVKVTQSSRYLVKRTGEKVFLECVQDMDHENMFWYRQDPGLGLRLIYFSYDVKMKEKGDIPEGYSVSREKKERFSLILESASTNQTSMYLCASSVFGVASNQPQHFGDGTRLSIL.

The CDR3 here is CATSSRTGVGYTF. CDR3 nucleotide sequence: TGTGCCACCAGCAGCCGGACAGGGGTTGGCTACACCTTC. The rearrangement uses TRBV15 and TRBJ1-2; 9 nucleotides line up with TRBD1. The germline V gene encodes CDR1 LNHNV and CDR2 YYDKDF (reference sequence). CDR3 size: 13 residues. V lost 3 bases and J lost 7; bases outside the gene matches: 3.

CDR3 region: CTSSQEASGSYNEQFF. In DNA form, the CDR3 reads TGCACCAGCAGCCAAGAGGCTAGCGGGAGCTACAATGAGCAGTTCTTC. This chain links TRBV1 with TRBJ2-1; the table gives TRBD2 as D, unverified against the DNA. TRBV1 is reported as a pseudogene. The CDR3 contains 16 residues.

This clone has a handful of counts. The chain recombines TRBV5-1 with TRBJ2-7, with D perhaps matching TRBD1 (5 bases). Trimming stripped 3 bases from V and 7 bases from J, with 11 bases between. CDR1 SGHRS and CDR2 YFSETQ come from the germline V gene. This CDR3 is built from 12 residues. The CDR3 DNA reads TGCGCCAGCAGCTCCCAGGGTGGGGAGCAGTACTTC. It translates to CASSSQGGEQYF.

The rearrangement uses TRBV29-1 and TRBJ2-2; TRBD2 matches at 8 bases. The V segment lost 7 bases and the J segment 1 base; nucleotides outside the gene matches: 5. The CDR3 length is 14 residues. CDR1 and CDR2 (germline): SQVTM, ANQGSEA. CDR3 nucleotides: TGCAGCGCCTCTCTAGCGGGGAACACCGGGGAGCTGTTTTTT. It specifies CSASLAGNTGELFF.

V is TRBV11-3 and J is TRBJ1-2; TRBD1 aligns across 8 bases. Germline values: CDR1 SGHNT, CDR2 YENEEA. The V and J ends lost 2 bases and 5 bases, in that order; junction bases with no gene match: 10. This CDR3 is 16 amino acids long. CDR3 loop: CASSLMDRASRYGYTF. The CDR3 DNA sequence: TGTGCCAGCAGCTTAATGGACAGGGCTTCTCGATATGGCTACACCTTC.

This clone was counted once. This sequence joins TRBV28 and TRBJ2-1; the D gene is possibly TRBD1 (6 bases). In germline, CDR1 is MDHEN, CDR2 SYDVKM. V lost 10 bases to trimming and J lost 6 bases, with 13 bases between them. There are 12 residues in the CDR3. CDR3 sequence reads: CATCRTANEQFF. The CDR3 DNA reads TGTGCCACCTGTCGGACAGCCAATGAGCAGTTCTTC.

The CDR3 spells CASSYGQGTQPQHF. DNA for the CDR3: TGTGCCAGCAGTTACGGACAGGGGACTCAGCCCCAGCATTTT. The chain joins TRBV6-5 to TRBJ1-5, with 9 bases lining up with TRBD1. The CDR3 contains 14 residues. Germline CDR1 MNHEY, CDR2 SVGAGI. V dropped 2 bases and J dropped 6; count of bases not matched to a gene: 2.

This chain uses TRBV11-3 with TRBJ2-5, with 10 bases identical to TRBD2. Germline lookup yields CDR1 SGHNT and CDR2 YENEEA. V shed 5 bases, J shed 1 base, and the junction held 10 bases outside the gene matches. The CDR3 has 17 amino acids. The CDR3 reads CASSPTQLAGVQETQYF. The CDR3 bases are TGTGCCAGCAGCCCAACACAGCTAGCGGGAGTCCAAGAGACCCAGTACTTC.

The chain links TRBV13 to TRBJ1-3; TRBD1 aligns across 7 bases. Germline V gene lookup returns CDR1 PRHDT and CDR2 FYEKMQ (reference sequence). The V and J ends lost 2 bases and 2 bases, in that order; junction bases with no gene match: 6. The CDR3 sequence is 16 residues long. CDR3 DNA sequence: TGTGCCAGCAGCTTAATTACAGGGGAACCTGGAAACACCATATATTTT. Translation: CASSLITGEPGNTIYF. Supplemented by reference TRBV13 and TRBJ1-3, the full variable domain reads AAGVIQSPRHLIKEKRETATLKCYPIPRHDTVYWYQQGPGQDPQFLISFYEKMQSDKGSIPDRFSAQQFSDYHSELNMSSLELGDSALYFCASSLITGEPGNTIYFGEGSWLTVV.

CDR3 sequence (DNA): TGTGCCAGTAGTATACTAGCGGGAGAAGGCTACGAGCAGTACTTC. Protein product: CASSILAGEGYEQYF. The rearrangement uses TRBV19 and TRBJ2-7; 10 bases are a match to TRBD2. The ends lost 2 bases at V and 3 bases at J; junction bases unmatched: 4. The germline CDR1 and CDR2 sequences are LNHDA and SQIVND (reference sequence). This CDR3 comprises 15 residues. Looking up the rest from reference TRBV19 and TRBJ2-7 gives the full variable domain: DGGITQSPKYLFRKEGQNVTLSCEQNLNHDAMYWYRQDPGQGLRLIYYSQIVNDFQKGDIAEGYSVSREKKESFPLTVTSAQKNPTAFYLCASSILAGEGYEQYFGPGTRLTVT.

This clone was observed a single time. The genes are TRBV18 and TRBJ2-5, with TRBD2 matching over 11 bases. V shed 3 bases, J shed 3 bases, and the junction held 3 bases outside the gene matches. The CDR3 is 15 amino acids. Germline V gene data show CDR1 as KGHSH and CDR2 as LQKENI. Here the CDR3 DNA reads TGTGCCAGCTCACCCCGACTAGCGGGAAAAGAGACCCAGTACTTC. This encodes CASSPRLAGKETQYF.

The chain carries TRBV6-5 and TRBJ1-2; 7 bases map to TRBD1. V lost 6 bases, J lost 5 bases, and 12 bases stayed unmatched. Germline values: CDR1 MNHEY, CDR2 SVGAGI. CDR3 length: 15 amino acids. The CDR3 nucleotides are TGTGCCAGCAGGACAGGGACGTTCGTCGGGTATGGCTACACCTTC. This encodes CASRTGTFVGYGYTF.

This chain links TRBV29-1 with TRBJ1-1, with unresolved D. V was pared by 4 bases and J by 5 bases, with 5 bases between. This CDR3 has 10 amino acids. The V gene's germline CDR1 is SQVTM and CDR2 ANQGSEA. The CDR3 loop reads CSVAGTEAFF. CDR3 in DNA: TGCAGCGTTGCCGGTACTGAAGCTTTCTTT. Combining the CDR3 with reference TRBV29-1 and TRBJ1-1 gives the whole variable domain SAVISQKPSRDICQRGTSLTIQCQVDSQVTMMFWYRQQPGQSLTLIATANQGSEATYESGFVIDKFPISRPNLTFSTLTVSNMSPEDSSIYLCSVAGTEAFFGQGTRLTVV.